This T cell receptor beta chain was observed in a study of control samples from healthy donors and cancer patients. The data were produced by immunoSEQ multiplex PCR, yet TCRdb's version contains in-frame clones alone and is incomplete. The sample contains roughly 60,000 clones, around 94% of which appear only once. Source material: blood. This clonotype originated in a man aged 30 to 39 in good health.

The CDR3 here is CASSHASEGVNEQFF. CDR3 nucleotide sequence: TGTGCCAGCAGCCACGCTTCGGAGGGAGTCAATGAGCAGTTCTTC. The J gene is TRBJ2-1, the V gene TRBV7-3; TRBD2 might be the D (6 bases). This CDR3 spans 15 amino acids. Looked up from germline, CDR1 is SGHTA and CDR2 is FQGTGA. Trimming pared 5 bases from V and 6 bases from J, leaving 17 bases between.